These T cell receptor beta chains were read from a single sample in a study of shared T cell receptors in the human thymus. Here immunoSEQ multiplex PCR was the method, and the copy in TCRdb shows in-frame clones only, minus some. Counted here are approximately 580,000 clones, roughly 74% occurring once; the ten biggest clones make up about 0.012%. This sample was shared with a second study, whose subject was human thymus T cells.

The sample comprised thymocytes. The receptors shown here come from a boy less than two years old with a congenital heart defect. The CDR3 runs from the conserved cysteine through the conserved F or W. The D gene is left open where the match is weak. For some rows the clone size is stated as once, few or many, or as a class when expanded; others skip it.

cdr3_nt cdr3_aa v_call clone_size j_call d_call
TGCGCCAGCAGTGACCCCGACAGACAGCCCCAGCATTTT CASSDPDRQPQHF TRBV10-2 . TRBJ1-5 .
TGTGCCAGCAGTTTAGGAGCGGGAGGGGCAGATACGCAGTATTTT CASSLGAGGADTQYF TRBV27 . TRBJ2-3 TRBD2
TGTGCCAGCAGCCCTAACCTAAACAGGTGGACTGAAGCTTTCTTT CASSPNLNRWTEAFF TRBV14 . TRBJ1-1 .
TGTGCCAGCAGGTCACCAGGGAGGGTCGGTGAAAAACTGTTTTTT CASRSPGRVGEKLFF TRBV27 . TRBJ1-4 .
TGTGCCAGCAGTTTAGGGGGACAGCGCACAGATACGCAGTATTTT CASSLGGQRTDTQYF TRBV28 . TRBJ2-3 TRBD1
TGTGCCAGCAGCTCAGGGAACGATGGCTACACCTTC CASSSGNDGYTF TRBV5-4 . TRBJ1-2 .
TGTGCCAGCAGCGTCGGGACTAGCGGTCCCTACGAGCAGTACTTC CASSVGTSGPYEQYF TRBV11-2 . TRBJ2-7 TRBD2
TGTGCCAGCAGCCCCCAGGGCCTAGCGGACCCCACAGATACGCAGTATTTT CASSPQGLADPTDTQYF TRBV14 . TRBJ2-3 TRBD2
TGTGCCATCAGTGTCAGCTCTGGAAACACCATATATTTT CAISVSSGNTIYF TRBV10-3 . TRBJ1-3 .
TGCGCCAGCAGCCCCTTCTCCGGGGACAATGAGCAGTTCTTC CASSPFSGDNEQFF TRBV4-3 . TRBJ2-1 .
TGTGCCAGCAGTCAGGTGGGAGAGCACTACGAGCAGTACTTC CASSQVGEHYEQYF TRBV27 . TRBJ2-7 .
TGTGCCAGCAGCGTAGCCGGGAGAGTAGCGGGAAATCCCGGGGAGCTGTTTTTT CASSVAGRVAGNPGELFF TRBV9 once TRBJ2-2 TRBD2
TGTGCCAGCAGCGAAAGGTGGATGAGGCGAACAGATACGCAGTATTTT CASSERWMRRTDTQYF TRBV6-4 . TRBJ2-3 .
TGTGCCAGCAACGGGACACGGTTTGGGGGCCGGTACTTC CASNGTRFGGRYF TRBV6-1 . TRBJ2-4 .
TGTGCCAGCAGCTTAGAAGGGGCTGGCTACACCTTC CASSLEGAGYTF TRBV7-9 . TRBJ1-2 .
TGCAGCGTCTCATGGCGGGCAGGGGCCCCATACGAGCAGTACTTC CSVSWRAGAPYEQYF TRBV29-1 . TRBJ2-7 .
TGTGCCAGCAGCTGCGTAGACGAGGGGACCCAGTACTTC CASSCVDEGTQYF TRBV11-3 . TRBJ2-5 .
TGTGCCAGCAGCTCAGGCCTAGCGGCCCCCTGGGAGCAGTACTTC CASSSGLAAPWEQYF TRBV27 . TRBJ2-7 TRBD2
TGTGCCAGTAGTCGACCACGCAGGGGGGATGAAAAACTGTTTTTT CASSRPRRGDEKLFF TRBV19 . TRBJ1-4 TRBD1
TGTGCCAGCAGCTTGAGGGACAGGCTGGAGGCCAAAAACATTCAGTACTTC CASSLRDRLEAKNIQYF TRBV5-6 once TRBJ2-4 TRBD1
TGTGCCAGCAGTAGACTAGCACACGCGATGGGTGAGCAGTTCTTC CASSRLAHAMGEQFF TRBV6-6 . TRBJ2-1 TRBD2
TGTGCCTGGAGTCTTAGCGTTCCTAGCGGGCGTCCGACCTACGAGCAGTACTTC CAWSLSVPSGRPTYEQYF TRBV30 once TRBJ2-7 TRBD2
TGTGCTAGTGGTCCCGACTCCCAAGAGACCCAGTACTTC CASGPDSQETQYF TRBV12-5 once TRBJ2-5 .
TGTGCCAGCTCACCACCCATCCCGGACAGGGCCCCCTACGAGCAGTACTTC CASSPPIPDRAPYEQYF TRBV18 . TRBJ2-7 TRBD1
TGTGCCAGCAGCTCACAGGGGAACACTGAAGCTTTCTTT CASSSQGNTEAFF TRBV7-8 . TRBJ1-1 .
TGTGCCAGCAGTTTAATTCGGCCGACTAGCGGGAAGTACGAGCAGTACTTC CASSLIRPTSGKYEQYF TRBV28 . TRBJ2-7 TRBD2
TGTGCCAGCAGTCAAGGGCCCCCCGCGGCGCTGAACACTGAAGCTTTCTTT CASSQGPPAALNTEAFF TRBV6-1 few TRBJ1-1 .
TGTGCCAGCAGCCCTATAAAGACCGGGACAGGGGGCGCGTTAGAGACCCAGTACTTC CASSPIKTGTGGALETQYF TRBV14 . TRBJ2-5 TRBD1
TGTGCCAGCAGCTTAGATACAGGATCGCAGTACTTC CASSLDTGSQYF TRBV11-3 few TRBJ2-7 .
TGTGCCAGCAGTTACGGGACTAGCGACAATGAGCAGTTCTTC CASSYGTSDNEQFF TRBV2 few TRBJ2-1 TRBD2
TGTGCCAGCAGTGCAGGGGCCGACTACTATGGCTACACCTTC CASSAGADYYGYTF TRBV27 . TRBJ1-2 .
TGTGCCAGCAGTGGGCAACGACTAGCGGGAGAGGTAAACCAAGAGACCCAGTACTTC CASSGQRLAGEVNQETQYF TRBV6-1 . TRBJ2-5 TRBD2
TGCGCCAGCAGCCAAGTCGTACCTAACAGCAATGAGCAGTTCTTC CASSQVVPNSNEQFF TRBV4-3 . TRBJ2-1 .
TGTGCCAGCAGTGGGACTAGCGGGAGGAACTACGAGCAGTACTTC CASSGTSGRNYEQYF TRBV6-1 . TRBJ2-7 TRBD2
TGCGCCAGCAGCCAAGATCAGGAGCTAGCGGGAGGAAGAGATACGCAGTATTTT CASSQDQELAGGRDTQYF TRBV4-3 . TRBJ2-3 TRBD2